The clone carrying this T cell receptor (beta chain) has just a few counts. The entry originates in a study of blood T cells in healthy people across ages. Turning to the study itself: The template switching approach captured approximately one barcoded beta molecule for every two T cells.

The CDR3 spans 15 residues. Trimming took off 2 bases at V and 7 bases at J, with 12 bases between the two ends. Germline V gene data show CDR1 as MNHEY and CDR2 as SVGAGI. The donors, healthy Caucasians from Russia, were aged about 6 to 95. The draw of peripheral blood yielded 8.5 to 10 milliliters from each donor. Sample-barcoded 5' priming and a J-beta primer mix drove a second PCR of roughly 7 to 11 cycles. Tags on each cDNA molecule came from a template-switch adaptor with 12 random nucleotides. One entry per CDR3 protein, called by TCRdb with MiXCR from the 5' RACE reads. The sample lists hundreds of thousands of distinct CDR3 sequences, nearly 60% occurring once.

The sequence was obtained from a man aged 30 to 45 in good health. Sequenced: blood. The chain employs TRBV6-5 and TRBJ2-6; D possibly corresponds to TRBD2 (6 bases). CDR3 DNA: TGTGCCAGCAGTTACGGGGGGAGCCCTGCCAACGTCCTGACTTTC. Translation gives CASSYGGSPANVLTF.